One sample yielded the 18 T cell receptor beta chains listed below, sequenced in a study of technical replicates of blood from several donors. The assay was immunoSEQ multiplex PCR, and TCRdb's table has in-frame clones only and misses some. The sample has 55,000 to 80,000 clones; 89% are singletons. The sequenced material came from PBMCs. These receptors were collected from a human donor in good health. Some clones in this sample may be carry-over from other donors' samples.

The chain couples TRBV7-9 to TRBJ1-1, with 9 bases aligning to TRBD1. The CDR3 sequence is 14 residues long. J gave up 1 base and V 5 bases, and 2 bases lay outside the gene matches. Germline V gene data show CDR1 as SEHNR and CDR2 as FQNEAQ (reference sequence). The DNA of the CDR3 is TGTGCCAGCAGCACGGACAGGGGGAACACTGAAGCTTTCTTT. Its protein is CASSTDRGNTEAFF.

The V gene is TRBV10-3, the J gene TRBJ2-7; TRBD2 agrees at 7 bases. V was pared by 6 bases and J by 3 bases, with 8 bases of the junction left unmatched. The CDR3 spans 14 residues. Germline V gives CDR1 ENHRY, CDR2 SYGVKD. Here the CDR3 reads CAIRKERGNYEQYF. The CDR3 coding sequence is TGTGCCATCAGGAAGGAGCGGGGTAACTACGAGCAGTACTTC.

The V gene is TRBV7-9, the J gene TRBJ1-2; unclear D gene. CDR1 SEHNR and CDR2 FQNEAQ come from the germline V gene (reference sequence). This CDR3 spans 16 amino acids. Trimming removed 6 bases at V and 3 bases at J, with 20 bases between. The CDR3 DNA sequence: TGTGCCAGCAGTCAAAGCCGGGGAACTCAGGACTATGGCTACACCTTC. It encodes CASSQSRGTQDYGYTF.

V gene TRBV5-1 combines with J gene TRBJ2-5; 16 nucleotides agree with TRBD2. CDR1 is SGHRS, CDR2 YFSETQ, per germline. The CDR3 spans 17 residues. With 4 bases clipped from V and 4 bases from J, the junction kept 7 bases outside the gene matches. The CDR3 protein is CASSLGLAGGQSETQYF. Here the CDR3 DNA reads TGCGCCAGCAGCCTGGGACTAGCGGGGGGGCAGTCAGAGACCCAGTACTTC.

The chain joins TRBV5-6 to TRBJ1-2; 11 bases are shared with TRBD1. Germline CDR1 reads SGHDT; CDR2 reads YYEEEE. V was clipped by 4 bases and J by 5 bases; unmatched bases: 4. The CDR3 has 14 amino acids. The CDR3 loop is CASSTDRGRYGYTF. The CDR3 DNA is TGTGCCAGCAGCACGGACAGGGGGCGGTATGGCTACACCTTC.

This clone was observed a single time. The gene calls are TRBV4-3 and TRBJ1-2; TRBD1 is a possible D gene (6 bases). The V end was cut by 0 bases, the J end by 7 bases, with 21 bases between. CDR3 length equals 17 residues. Germline loops: CDR1 LGHNA, CDR2 YSLEER. The CDR3 nucleotides are TGCGCCAGCAGCCAAGATCGATTAGGGGGATTTTCCGCTGGCTACACCTTC. Protein: CASSQDRLGGFSAGYTF.

This clone is a singleton in its sample. V and J are TRBV5-6 and TRBJ2-7; 12 bases line up with TRBD2. Germline CDR1 reads SGHDT; CDR2 reads YYEEEE. The length of the CDR3 is 19 residues. V gave up 0 bases and J gave up 0 bases; unmatched junction bases: 10. CDR3 loop: CASSLVGLAGPPSSYEQYF. CDR3 sequence (DNA): TGTGCCAGCAGCTTGGTGGGACTAGCGGGCCCACCGTCCTCCTACGAGCAGTACTTC.

This clone has ten or more counts. The chain carries TRBV13 and TRBJ1-6; tentative D call: TRBD1 (5 bases). Trimming left V 0 bases short and J 10 bases short, with 10 bases between. The CDR3 extends over 14 amino acids. Germline CDR1 reads PRHDT; CDR2 reads FYEKMQ (reference sequence). CDR3 protein: CASSLGGVGSPLHF. CDR3 bases: TGTGCCAGCAGCTTAGGAGGGGTCGGGTCACCCCTCCACTTT. Based on the CDR3 plus reference TRBV13 and TRBJ1-6, the full variable domain is AAGVIQSPRHLIKEKRETATLKCYPIPRHDTVYWYQQGPGQDPQFLISFYEKMQSDKGSIPDRFSAQQFSDYHSELNMSSLELGDSALYFCASSLGGVGSPLHFGNGTRLTVT.

The V and J genes are TRBV5-1 and TRBJ2-7; 7 bases map to TRBD1. Germline loops: CDR1 SGHRS, CDR2 YFSETQ. Unmatched junction bases numbered 4, after V lost 7 bases and J lost 0 bases. The CDR3 totals 13 residues. CDR3 sequence reads: CASRDSSSYEQYF. DNA of the CDR3: TGCGCCAGCCGGGACAGCAGCTCCTACGAGCAGTACTTC.

This chain uses TRBV5-6 with TRBJ2-1; tentatively, D is TRBD1 (6 bases). The V end lost 2 bases, the J end lost 9 bases, and 12 bases lay between the germline ends. CDR3 length: 13 residues. Germline values: CDR1 SGHDT, CDR2 YYEEEE. The CDR3: CASSFGTFTEQFF. The CDR3 coding sequence is TGTGCCAGCAGCTTCGGGACATTTACTGAGCAGTTCTTC.

The chain employs TRBV18 and TRBJ2-1; no clear D gene. Germline CDR1 is KGHSH and CDR2 is LQKENI. V was shortened by 4 bases and J by 7 bases, with 8 bases between the two germline ends. This CDR3 is built from 12 residues. CDR3 amino acids: CASSHDTNEQFF. CDR3 bases: TGTGCCAGCTCACACGACACAAATGAGCAGTTCTTC.

This sequence joins TRBV30 and TRBJ2-7, with 10 bases that match TRBD2. This CDR3 spans 13 amino acids. Germline CDR1 is GTSNPN and CDR2 is SVGIG (reference sequence). V lost 4 bases to trimming and J lost 3 bases; unmatched junction nucleotides: 3. CDR3 in amino acids: CAWTIAGGYEQYF. The CDR3 nucleotides read TGTGCCTGGACCATAGCGGGAGGCTACGAGCAGTACTTC.

A single count supports this clone. The chain combines TRBV6-1 with TRBJ2-1; the match to TRBD2 covers 13 bases. This CDR3 region has 17 residues. The germline gives CDR1 MNHNS, CDR2 SASEGT. With V trimmed by 1 base and J by 9 bases, 9 bases remained unmatched. CDR3 region: CASSEVTSGRYLGEQFF. CDR3 nucleotides: TGTGCCAGCAGTGAAGTGACTAGCGGGAGGTATTTAGGTGAGCAGTTCTTC.

The genes are TRBV7-6 and TRBJ2-5; D possibly corresponds to TRBD2 (6 bases). V was pared by 8 bases and J by 2 bases, with 21 bases between. The V gene's germline CDR1 is SGHVS and CDR2 FNYEAQ. The CDR3 length is 16 residues. The CDR3 nucleotides are TGTGCCAGCTCGAGGGTGGGAGGAGGTCTGCAAGAGACCCAGTACTTC. This encodes CASSRVGGGLQETQYF.

V and J are TRBV7-2 and TRBJ2-7; D is unresolved. The germline CDR1 and CDR2 sequences are SGHTA and FQGNSA. The ends were cut back, 4 bases at V and 0 bases at J, with 10 bases in the middle. The CDR3 consists of 14 residues. CDR3 nucleotide sequence: TGTGCCAGCAGCTCCTATAAGAGCTCCTACGAGCAGTACTTC. The encoded protein is CASSSYKSSYEQYF.

This clone was counted a single time. This sequence joins TRBV10-3 and TRBJ2-7; weak D call: TRBD1 (5 bases). This CDR3 has 14 amino acids. CDR1 and CDR2 from the germline V gene are ENHRY and SYGVKD. V was cut by 9 bases and J by 0 bases, with 15 bases left in between. In DNA, the CDR3 is TGTGCCATACAAGATTGGACAAGCTCCTACGAGCAGTACTTC. It specifies CAIQDWTSSYEQYF.

CDR3 sequence: CASSFTSGGGTDTQYF. CDR3 DNA: TGCGCCAGCAGCTTTACTAGCGGGGGGGGCACAGATACGCAGTATTTT. The gene calls are TRBV5-1 and TRBJ2-3; 13 positions match TRBD2. Germline V gene lookup returns CDR1 SGHRS and CDR2 YFSETQ. The CDR3 extends over 16 amino acids. Trimming took 2 bases from V and 1 from J; bases not matched to a gene: 1.

This clone was counted only a few times. The chain combines TRBV11-2 with TRBJ2-7; D is perhaps TRBD1 (5 bases). In germline, CDR1 is SGHAT, CDR2 FQNNGV. The CDR3 sequence is 13 residues long. The ends were cut back, 2 bases at V and 5 bases at J, with 10 bases in the middle. CDR3 sequence reads: CASSLTVRDEQYF. In nucleotides, the CDR3 is TGTGCCAGCAGCTTAACTGTCAGGGACGAGCAGTACTTC.